This entry features one TCR beta chain sequence. The antigen is not known. Sample-barcoded 5' priming and a J-beta primer mix drove a second PCR of roughly 7 to 11 cycles. TCRdb itself ran the 5' RACE reads through MiXCR, one entry per CDR3 protein. This table holds 700,000 to 850,000 distinct CDR3 sequences, approximately 53% found once. These data belong to a study of blood T cells in healthy people across ages. Study-level points and caveats: Age showed a roughly linear inverse relationship with TCR beta diversity per million T cells. PBMCs left unsorted prevented a conclusive naive versus antigen-experienced comparison.

V lost 2 bases and J lost 0; bases outside the gene matches: 8. The V gene's germline CDR1 is SGHAT and CDR2 FQNNGV. CDR3 length equals 17 residues. The sequencing sample was made of blood. The chain carries TRBV11-2 and TRBJ2-7, with TRBD1 matching over 9 bases. The TCR comes from an older man in good health. The CDR3 region is CASSLPRQGGSSYEQYF. The CDR3 DNA sequence: TGTGCCAGCAGCTTACCTCGACAGGGGGGAAGCTCCTACGAGCAGTACTTC.